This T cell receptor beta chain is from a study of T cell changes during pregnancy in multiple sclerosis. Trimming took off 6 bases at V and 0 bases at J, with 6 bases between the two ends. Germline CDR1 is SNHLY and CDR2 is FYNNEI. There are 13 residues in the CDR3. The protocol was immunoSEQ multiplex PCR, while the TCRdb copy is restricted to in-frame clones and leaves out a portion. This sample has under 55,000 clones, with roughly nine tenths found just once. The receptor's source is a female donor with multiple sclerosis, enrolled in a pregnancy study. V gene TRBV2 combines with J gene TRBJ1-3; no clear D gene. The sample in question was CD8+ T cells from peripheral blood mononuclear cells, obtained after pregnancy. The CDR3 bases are TGTGCCAGCAGGGAGGGCTCTGGAAACACCATATATTTT. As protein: CASREGSGNTIYF.